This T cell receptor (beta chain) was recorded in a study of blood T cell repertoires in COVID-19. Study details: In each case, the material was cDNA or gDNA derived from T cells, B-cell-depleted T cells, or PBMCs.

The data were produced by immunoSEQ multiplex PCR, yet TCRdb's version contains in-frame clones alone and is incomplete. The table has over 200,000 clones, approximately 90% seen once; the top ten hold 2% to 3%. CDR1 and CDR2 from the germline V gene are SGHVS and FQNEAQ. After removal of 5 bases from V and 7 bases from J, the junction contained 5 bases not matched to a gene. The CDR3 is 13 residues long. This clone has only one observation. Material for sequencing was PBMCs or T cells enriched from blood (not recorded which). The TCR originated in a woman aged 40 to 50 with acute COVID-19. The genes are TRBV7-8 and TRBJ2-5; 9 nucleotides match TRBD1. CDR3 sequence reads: CASSRGQGGTQYF. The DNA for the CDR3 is TGTGCCAGCAGCCGGGGACAGGGAGGGACCCAGTACTTC. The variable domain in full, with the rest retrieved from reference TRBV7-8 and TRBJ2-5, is GAGVSQSPRYKVAKRGQDVALRCDPISGHVSLFWYQQALGQGPEFLTYFQNEAQLDKSGLPSDRFFAERPEGSVSTLKIQRTQQEDSAVYLCASSRGQGGTQYFGPGTRLLVL.